This T cell receptor beta chain was recovered during a study of early T cells in non-severe SARS-CoV-2 infection. Germline assignment: CDR1 DFQATT and CDR2 SNEGSKA (reference sequence). The CDR3 consists of 16 residues. V lost 4 bases and J lost 4; bases outside the gene matches: 10. This clonotype came up many times. Separate cDNA molecules each had unique molecular identifiers attached to them. Each CDR3 protein gets one entry after TCRdb re-called the 5' RACE reads with MiXCR. The data show about 110,000 distinct CDR3 sequences, around an eighth seen once. Sequenced material: whole blood, taken at baseline. The clonotype was recovered from an adult who was a healthcare worker with PCR-confirmed SARS-CoV-2 infection or an uninfected control (not recorded which). The genes are TRBV20-1 and TRBJ2-7; 13 bases map to TRBD2. The CDR3 reads CSAKFLGTSGIYEQYF. The CDR3 DNA reads TGCAGTGCTAAATTTTTAGGGACTAGCGGGATTTACGAGCAGTACTTC.